A selection of T cell receptor beta chains follows, all from one sample in a study of blood T cell repertoires in COVID-19. Generated by immunoSEQ multiplex PCR, the TCRdb table keeps only in-frame clones and is missing some. The profile shows over 200,000 clones, approximately 82% of them singletons. The material sequenced was peripheral blood. Every receptor here comes from a middle-aged woman with acute or convalescent COVID-19. Both conserved end residues are part of each CDR3. Each record gives: D gene, V gene, clone size, J gene, CDR3 protein, CDR3 DNA. D genes are given only for firm matches. The size field is filled for only some rows; it gives once, few, many or a size class.

d_call: TRBD1
v_call: TRBV4-3
clone_size: .
j_call: TRBJ1-2
cdr3_aa: CASSHDWDRGLAPNYGYTF
cdr3_nt: TGCGCCAGCAGCCACGACTGGGACAGGGGGCTAGCGCCCAACTATGGCTACACCTTC

d_call: TRBD2
v_call: TRBV7-2
clone_size: .
j_call: TRBJ2-1
cdr3_aa: CASSRPAGVNEQFF
cdr3_nt: TGTGCCAGCAGCCGCCCAGCGGGGGTCAATGAGCAGTTCTTC

d_call: TRBD1
v_call: TRBV11-3
clone_size: .
j_call: TRBJ2-2
cdr3_aa: CASSFGTVTGELFF
cdr3_nt: TGTGCCAGCAGCTTCGGGACAGTCACCGGGGAGCTGTTTTTT

d_call: .
v_call: TRBV6-6
clone_size: .
j_call: TRBJ2-1
cdr3_aa: CASSYMPGAYNEQFF
cdr3_nt: TGTGCCAGCAGTTACATGCCAGGGGCCTACAATGAGCAGTTCTTC

d_call: .
v_call: TRBV10-3
clone_size: .
j_call: TRBJ2-7
cdr3_aa: CAISESRFEQYF
cdr3_nt: TGTGCCATCAGTGAGTCGAGGTTCGAGCAGTACTTC

d_call: .
v_call: TRBV7-2
clone_size: .
j_call: TRBJ1-2
cdr3_aa: CASSLASSYGYTF
cdr3_nt: TGTGCCAGCAGCTTAGCTTCCTCCTATGGCTACACCTTC

d_call: .
v_call: TRBV10-3
clone_size: .
j_call: TRBJ1-6
cdr3_aa: CASQVDSYNSPLHF
cdr3_nt: TGTGCCTCACAGGTTGACAGCTATAATTCACCCCTCCACTTT

d_call: TRBD2
v_call: TRBV5-4
clone_size: .
j_call: TRBJ2-1
cdr3_aa: CASSTGGLIAGEFF
cdr3_nt: TGTGCCAGCAGCACGGGCGGTTTGATAGCGGGTGAGTTCTTC

d_call: TRBD1
v_call: TRBV27
clone_size: .
j_call: TRBJ2-1
cdr3_aa: CASSLFALGQGNNEQFF
cdr3_nt: TGTGCCAGCAGTTTATTCGCCCTAGGACAGGGGAACAATGAGCAGTTCTTC

d_call: .
v_call: TRBV7-2
clone_size: .
j_call: TRBJ1-5
cdr3_aa: CASSLETGWGQPQHF
cdr3_nt: TGTGCCAGCAGCTTAGAAACAGGGTGGGGACAGCCCCAGCATTTT

d_call: TRBD1
v_call: TRBV30
clone_size: .
j_call: TRBJ1-2
cdr3_aa: CAWSPQGAVGYTF
cdr3_nt: TGTGCCTGGAGTCCACAGGGGGCGGTTGGCTACACCTTC

d_call: .
v_call: TRBV2
clone_size: .
j_call: TRBJ2-7
cdr3_aa: CASSEQVSGDYEQYF
cdr3_nt: TGTGCCAGCAGTGAACAGGTATCGGGGGACTACGAGCAGTACTTC

d_call: TRBD2
v_call: TRBV10-3
clone_size: .
j_call: TRBJ2-1
cdr3_aa: CAIREGLAVYNEQFF
cdr3_nt: TGTGCCATCAGGGAGGGACTAGCGGTCTACAATGAGCAGTTCTTC

d_call: TRBD2
v_call: TRBV7-2
clone_size: .
j_call: TRBJ2-7
cdr3_aa: CASSATSGYEQYF
cdr3_nt: TGTGCCAGCAGCGCCACTAGCGGCTACGAGCAGTACTTC

d_call: .
v_call: TRBV27
clone_size: once
j_call: TRBJ1-6
cdr3_aa: CASSPQGPGDSPLHF
cdr3_nt: TGTGCCAGCAGTCCCCAGGGTCCCGGCGATTCACCCCTCCACTTT

d_call: TRBD2
v_call: TRBV5-1
clone_size: few
j_call: TRBJ2-7
cdr3_aa: CASSSTGTSGRDEQYF
cdr3_nt: TGCGCCAGCAGCTCGACCGGGACTAGCGGGAGAGACGAGCAGTACTTC

d_call: .
v_call: TRBV2
clone_size: .
j_call: TRBJ2-1
cdr3_aa: CASSVGQGQFF
cdr3_nt: TGTGCCAGCAGTGTTGGACAAGGGCAGTTCTTC

d_call: .
v_call: TRBV20-1
clone_size: .
j_call: TRBJ2-7
cdr3_aa: CSASSTGSSYEQYF
cdr3_nt: TGCAGTGCTAGTTCGACGGGAAGCTCCTACGAGCAGTACTTC

d_call: .
v_call: TRBV10-3
clone_size: .
j_call: TRBJ2-3
cdr3_aa: CAIAMTGLETDTQYF
cdr3_nt: TGTGCCATCGCAATGACGGGACTGGAGACAGATACGCAGTATTTT

d_call: .
v_call: TRBV12-3/TRBV12-4
clone_size: .
j_call: TRBJ2-1
cdr3_aa: CASSLLRYNEQFF
cdr3_nt: TGTGCCAGCAGTTTACTTCGCTACAATGAGCAGTTCTTC

d_call: TRBD1
v_call: TRBV5-6
clone_size: .
j_call: TRBJ1-3
cdr3_aa: CASSLSGTGSGNTIYF
cdr3_nt: TGTGCCAGCAGCCTCTCCGGGACAGGGTCTGGAAACACCATATATTTT

d_call: TRBD2
v_call: TRBV6-6
clone_size: .
j_call: TRBJ2-7
cdr3_aa: CASSLPGREQYF
cdr3_nt: TGTGCCAGCAGTCTACCCGGGAGGGAGCAGTACTTC

d_call: TRBD1
v_call: TRBV24-1
clone_size: .
j_call: TRBJ2-7
cdr3_aa: CATYRGSYEQYF
cdr3_nt: TGTGCCACCTACAGGGGTTCCTACGAGCAGTACTTC

d_call: TRBD2
v_call: TRBV3-1/TRBV3-2
clone_size: .
j_call: TRBJ2-7
cdr3_aa: CASSPTILAGSLRTYEQYF
cdr3_nt: TGTGCCAGCAGCCCCACCATACTAGCGGGGAGCCTCAGAACCTACGAGCAGTACTTC

d_call: TRBD1
v_call: TRBV14
clone_size: few
j_call: TRBJ1-1
cdr3_aa: CASSRGQGAIYTEAFF
cdr3_nt: TGTGCCAGCAGCCGAGGACAGGGGGCCATATACACTGAAGCTTTCTTT

d_call: .
v_call: TRBV11-2
clone_size: once
j_call: TRBJ2-1
cdr3_aa: CASSSRWVGVSYNEQFF
cdr3_nt: TGTGCCAGCAGCTCCCGGTGGGTAGGGGTTTCCTACAATGAGCAGTTCTTC

d_call: TRBD2
v_call: TRBV11-3
clone_size: .
j_call: TRBJ2-1
cdr3_aa: CASSALAGDHEQFF
cdr3_nt: TGTGCCAGCAGCGCGCTAGCGGGAGATCATGAGCAGTTCTTC

d_call: TRBD1
v_call: TRBV5-1
clone_size: .
j_call: TRBJ1-2
cdr3_aa: CASRGETGVGYTF
cdr3_nt: TGCGCCAGCAGAGGAGAGACAGGGGTAGGCTACACCTTC

d_call: .
v_call: TRBV5-5
clone_size: .
j_call: TRBJ1-2
cdr3_aa: CASSYRVQGGYTF
cdr3_nt: TGTGCCAGCAGCTACCGGGTCCAAGGTGGCTACACCTTC

d_call: TRBD1
v_call: TRBV6-5
clone_size: .
j_call: TRBJ2-7
cdr3_aa: CASSTGQIAYEQYF
cdr3_nt: TGTGCCAGCAGCACGGGACAGATAGCCTACGAGCAGTACTTC

d_call: .
v_call: TRBV11-1
clone_size: .
j_call: TRBJ2-7
cdr3_aa: CASSLRGVPYEQYF
cdr3_nt: TGTGCCAGCAGCTTACGCGGGGTCCCCTACGAGCAGTACTTC

d_call: TRBD1
v_call: TRBV5-1
clone_size: .
j_call: TRBJ2-7
cdr3_aa: CASTPLGTEYEQYF
cdr3_nt: TGCGCCAGCACCCCCCTAGGGACAGAGTACGAGCAGTACTTC

d_call: TRBD2
v_call: TRBV7-2
clone_size: .
j_call: TRBJ2-1
cdr3_aa: CASSLVSREGGEQFF
cdr3_nt: TGTGCCAGCAGCTTAGTTTCGCGGGAGGGAGGCGAGCAGTTCTTC

d_call: .
v_call: TRBV24-1
clone_size: few
j_call: TRBJ2-1
cdr3_aa: CATSGTNSYEQFF
cdr3_nt: TGTGCCACCAGTGGGACTAACTCCTATGAGCAGTTCTTC

d_call: .
v_call: TRBV7-8
clone_size: .
j_call: TRBJ1-2
cdr3_aa: CASSLDLGPYGYTF
cdr3_nt: TGTGCCAGCAGCTTAGATCTGGGGCCCTATGGCTACACCTTC

d_call: TRBD1
v_call: TRBV5-6
clone_size: .
j_call: TRBJ1-2
cdr3_aa: CASSLEGAYGYTF
cdr3_nt: TGTGCCAGCAGCTTGGAGGGGGCCTATGGCTACACCTTC

d_call: TRBD1
v_call: TRBV2
clone_size: .
j_call: TRBJ1-4
cdr3_aa: CASRARGTGVLGKLFF
cdr3_nt: TGTGCCAGCAGAGCTCGTGGGACAGGAGTCCTTGGAAAACTGTTTTTT

d_call: TRBD1
v_call: TRBV6-4
clone_size: .
j_call: TRBJ2-1
cdr3_aa: CASSRTGGKHEQFF
cdr3_nt: TGTGCCAGCAGTCGGACAGGGGGTAAACATGAGCAGTTCTTC

d_call: .
v_call: TRBV27
clone_size: .
j_call: TRBJ2-3
cdr3_aa: CASSSGTSAGPTDTQYF
cdr3_nt: TGTGCCAGCAGTTCAGGTACTTCGGCGGGCCCCACAGATACGCAGTATTTT

d_call: .
v_call: TRBV15
clone_size: .
j_call: TRBJ2-7
cdr3_aa: CATSRDDQREF
cdr3_nt: TGTGCCACCAGCAGAGATGACCAGAGGGAATTC

d_call: .
v_call: TRBV11-2
clone_size: .
j_call: TRBJ1-2
cdr3_aa: CASSVGGNYGYTF
cdr3_nt: TGTGCCAGCAGCGTCGGAGGGAACTATGGCTACACCTTC

d_call: .
v_call: TRBV2
clone_size: .
j_call: TRBJ2-1
cdr3_aa: CASSARVAYNEQFF
cdr3_nt: TGTGCCAGCAGTGCCAGGGTTGCCTACAATGAGCAGTTCTTC

d_call: TRBD2
v_call: TRBV11-2
clone_size: .
j_call: TRBJ2-7
cdr3_aa: CASSLVHSSSGSLYEQYF
cdr3_nt: TGTGCCAGCAGCTTAGTTCACTCGTCTAGCGGGAGTTTATACGAGCAGTACTTC

d_call: .
v_call: TRBV15
clone_size: once
j_call: TRBJ1-3
cdr3_aa: CATSREEIRGGNTIYF
cdr3_nt: TGTGCCACCAGCAGAGAAGAGATACGGGGTGGAAACACCATATATTTT

d_call: .
v_call: TRBV19
clone_size: .
j_call: TRBJ2-5
cdr3_aa: CATGEGRQETQYF
cdr3_nt: TGTGCCACAGGTGAAGGGAGGCAAGAGACCCAGTACTTC

d_call: TRBD1
v_call: TRBV11-2
clone_size: .
j_call: TRBJ1-2
cdr3_aa: CASSAYRDRGNYGYTF
cdr3_nt: TGTGCCAGCAGCGCGTATCGGGACAGGGGGAACTATGGCTACACCTTC

d_call: .
v_call: TRBV25-1
clone_size: once
j_call: TRBJ2-7
cdr3_aa: CASRDSYEQYF
cdr3_nt: TGTGCCAGCAGGGACAGCTACGAGCAGTACTTC

d_call: .
v_call: TRBV7-6
clone_size: .
j_call: TRBJ2-5
cdr3_aa: CASSLSGEGETQYF
cdr3_nt: TGTGCCAGCAGTCTCAGCGGAGAGGGAGAGACCCAGTACTTC

d_call: TRBD2
v_call: TRBV11-2
clone_size: .
j_call: TRBJ2-5
cdr3_aa: CASRITSGQETQYF
cdr3_nt: TGTGCCAGCAGGATCACTAGCGGACAAGAGACCCAGTACTTC

d_call: .
v_call: TRBV20-1
clone_size: .
j_call: TRBJ2-5
cdr3_aa: CSASPRGLQETQYF
cdr3_nt: TGCAGTGCTAGTCCCCGGGGGTTGCAAGAGACCCAGTACTTC

d_call: .
v_call: TRBV5-1
clone_size: .
j_call: TRBJ2-2
cdr3_aa: CASLEGLNTGELFF
cdr3_nt: TGCGCCAGCTTAGAGGGCCTGAACACCGGGGAGCTGTTTTTT

d_call: .
v_call: TRBV19
clone_size: .
j_call: TRBJ1-2
cdr3_aa: CASSIGGQPYYGYTF
cdr3_nt: TGTGCCAGTAGTATAGGAGGTCAACCGTACTATGGCTACACCTTC

d_call: .
v_call: TRBV19
clone_size: .
j_call: TRBJ1-5
cdr3_aa: CASSIPSLGGNQPQHF
cdr3_nt: TGTGCCAGTAGTATCCCCTCGCTGGGCGGCAATCAGCCCCAGCATTTT